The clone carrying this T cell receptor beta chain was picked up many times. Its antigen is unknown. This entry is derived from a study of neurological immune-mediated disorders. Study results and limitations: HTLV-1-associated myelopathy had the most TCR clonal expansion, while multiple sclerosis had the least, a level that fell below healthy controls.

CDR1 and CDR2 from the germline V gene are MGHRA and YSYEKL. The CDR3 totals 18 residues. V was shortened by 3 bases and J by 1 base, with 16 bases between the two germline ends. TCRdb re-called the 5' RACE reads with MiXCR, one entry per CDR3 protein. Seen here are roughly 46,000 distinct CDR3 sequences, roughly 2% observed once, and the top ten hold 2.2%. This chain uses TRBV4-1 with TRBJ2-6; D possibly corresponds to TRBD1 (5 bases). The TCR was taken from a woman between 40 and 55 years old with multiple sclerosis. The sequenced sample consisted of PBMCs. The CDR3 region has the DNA TGCGCCAGCAGCCAGAGACTCCAGGGATCGTCTGGGGCCAACGTCCTGACTTTC. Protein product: CASSQRLQGSSGANVLTF.